The present T cell receptor (beta chain) was sequenced within a study of cytomegalovirus exposure and HLA in healthy donors. Study-level findings and limits: TCR beta V- and J-gene trimming was later associated with a missense DCLRE1C variant. Information on immune exposure was restricted to one variable (CMV serostatus). A later analysis by the authors found several of the most significant clusters apparently linked to common viral pathogens. The authors enumerated around 150 TCR beta chains as linked to cytomegalovirus.

13 Jbeta primers and 60 Vbeta primers were used for the PCR. Assay used: immunoSEQ multiplex PCR; TCRdb lists only in-frame clones, some missing. This table has roughly 190,000 clones, approximately 59% appearing once. The sample holds one count of this clone. Its antigen is not identified. The CDR3 sequence is 15 residues long. Germline V gene lookup returns CDR1 SGHTS and CDR2 YDEGEE. With 1 base removed from V and 6 bases from J, the gap between germline ends came to 14 bases. Sequencing was performed on PBMCs. The sequence derives from a man aged 40-50 years in good health and CMV-seronegative. This rearrangement joins TRBV5-8 to TRBJ2-1; D gene uncertain. Here the CDR3 reads CASSLRLRSRNEQFF. The CDR3 nucleotides are TGTGCCAGCAGCTTGCGACTCCGTAGTCGCAATGAGCAGTTCTTC.